A single sample gave rise to the 23 T cell receptor beta chains below, sequenced in a study of CD8 T cells in ankylosing spondylitis. Using its own MiXCR run on the 5' RACE reads, TCRdb lists one record per CDR3 protein. The sample lists about 400,000 distinct CDR3 sequences; 20% to 25% were seen once. Study findings and constraints: Typical of ankylosing spondylitis blood, it appeared, was a TCR beta motif of several highly homologous variants.

Their specific antigens are unknown. Sequenced sample: blood, either unsorted or a sorted T cell fraction (not recorded which). The receptors stem from a male donor with ankylosing spondylitis.

In its sample, this clonotype was seen many times. The V and J genes are TRBV7-7 and TRBJ2-1, with 13 positions matching TRBD2. CDR3 size: 18 residues. Germline-derived CDR1 and CDR2 are SSHAT and FNYEAQ (reference sequence). Trimming removed 2 bases from V and 10 bases from J; junction bases left unmatched: 14. The CDR3 DNA reads TGTGCCAGCAGCTTAACCCCCTTCACTAGCGGGAGGGCAAGGGAGCAGTTCTTC. It encodes CASSLTPFTSGRAREQFF. Full variable domain (rest looked up from reference TRBV7-7 and TRBJ2-1): GAGVSQSPRYKVTKRGQDVTLRCDPISSHATLYWYQQALGQGPEFLTYFNYEAQPDKSGLPSDRFSAERPEGSISTLTIQRTEQRDSAMYRCASSLTPFTSGRAREQFFGPGTRLTVL.

This clonotype was seen a handful of times. V usage is TRBV9 and J usage is TRBJ2-2, with 12 bases matching TRBD1. V dropped 0 bases and J dropped 5; count of bases not matched to a gene: 5. Per the germline V gene, CDR1 is SGDLS and CDR2 is YYNGEE. The CDR3 loop spans 17 amino acids. CDR3 sequence: CASSVGGQGARTGELFF. The CDR3 nucleotides are TGTGCCAGCAGCGTAGGGGGACAGGGGGCCAGAACCGGGGAGCTGTTTTTT.

The chain carries TRBV5-5 and TRBJ2-3; D may be TRBD1 (5 bases). V was trimmed by 5 bases and J by 5 bases, leaving 21 bases between them. The germline gives CDR1 SGHKS, CDR2 YYEKEE (reference sequence). The CDR3 is made up of 16 amino acids. CDR3 nucleotides: TGTGCCAGCAGGTCCCAGCAAGGGGCAAGGGGAGATACGCAGTATTTT. It yields the protein CASRSQQGARGDTQYF.

This clonotype has only a few counts. This chain links TRBV6-5 with TRBJ1-2; D not certain. Trimming removed 4 bases from V and 4 bases from J, with 13 bases in between. The germline gives CDR1 MNHEY, CDR2 SVGAGI. The CDR3 runs 14 residues. CDR3: CASSFEQWGYGYTF. CDR3 DNA sequence: TGTGCCAGCAGTTTTGAGCAATGGGGCTATGGCTACACCTTC.

The V call is TRBV2, the J call TRBJ2-7, with TRBD1 matching 12 bases. With V trimmed by 0 bases and J by 6 bases, 3 bases remained unmatched. CDR3 length: 15 amino acids. Germline-derived CDR1 and CDR2 are SNHLY and FYNNEI. The CDR3 sequence is CASSEAVGQGAEQYF. The CDR3, as DNA: TGTGCCAGCAGTGAAGCGGTGGGACAGGGGGCCGAGCAGTACTTC. The full variable domain, in which reference TRBV2 and TRBJ2-7 provide the parts outside the CDR3, is EPEVTQTPSHQVTQMGQEVILRCVPISNHLYFYWYRQILGQKVEFLVSFYNNEISEKSEIFDDQFSVERPDGSNFTLKIRSTKLEDSAMYFCASSEAVGQGAEQYFGPGTRLTVT.

The chain couples TRBV6-2 or TRBV6-3 to TRBJ2-5, with a possible D match to TRBD2 (5 bases). This CDR3 comprises 15 residues. V lost 1 base to trimming and J lost 4 bases, with 13 bases between them. Germline loops: CDR1 MNHEY, CDR2 SVGEGT. The CDR3 region has the DNA TGTGCCAGCAGTTACTTTCGGGGAATTCCAGAGACCCAGTACTTC. This translates into CASSYFRGIPETQYF.

This clonotype came up a few times. The chain combines TRBV3-1 with TRBJ2-1; 7 bases fit TRBD1. Trimming at V came to 1 base and at J to 4 bases, leaving 7 bases not matched to a gene. Per germline, CDR1 LGHDT and CDR2 YNNKEL (reference sequence). This CDR3 is built from 16 residues. The CDR3 is CASSQGVRGRYNEQFF. The DNA of the CDR3 is TGTGCCAGCAGCCAAGGGGTTAGGGGGCGATACAATGAGCAGTTCTTC.

This clonotype was counted a few times. V and J are TRBV29-1 and TRBJ1-1; 7 bases fit TRBD1. V trimming: 6 bases; J trimming: 7 bases; junction bases outside the gene matches: 14. CDR3 length: 14 residues. CDR1 SQVTM and CDR2 ANQGSEA come from the germline V gene. The CDR3 protein is CSVLPETGEVEAFF. DNA for the CDR3: TGCAGCGTCCTCCCGGAAACAGGGGAAGTTGAAGCTTTCTTT. Looking up the rest from reference TRBV29-1 and TRBJ1-1 gives the full variable domain: SAVISQKPSRDICQRGTSLTIQCQVDSQVTMMFWYRQQPGQSLTLIATANQGSEATYESGFVIDKFPISRPNLTFSTLTVSNMSPEDSSIYLCSVLPETGEVEAFFGQGTRLTVV.

The V and J genes are TRBV12-3 or TRBV12-4 and TRBJ2-5, with TRBD1 identical over 7 bases. The CDR3 runs to 13 residues. V lost 6 bases to trimming and J lost 2 bases; unmatched junction nucleotides: 3. The CDR3 nucleotides are TGTGCCAGCAGACGGGACAGTCAAGAGACCCAGTACTTC. This translates into CASRRDSQETQYF.

The table lists this clonotype with a few counts. The gene calls are TRBV14 and TRBJ2-1, with 8 bases lining up with TRBD1. This CDR3 has 15 residues. Unmatched junction bases numbered 3, after V lost 3 bases and J lost 2 bases. CDR1 is SGHDN and CDR2 is FVKESK in the germline V gene. The CDR3 region has the DNA TGTGCCAGCAGCCATTGGACAGGGCCCTACAATGAGCAGTTCTTC. Translation gives CASSHWTGPYNEQFF.

This clonotype appeared a few times. V and J are TRBV18 and TRBJ2-1; D is possibly TRBD2 (6 bases). V dropped 6 bases and J dropped 4 bases, with 19 bases sitting between them. The CDR3 is 16 amino acids. CDR1 and CDR2 (germline): KGHSH, LQKENI. The CDR3 is CASSGLAAGAYNEQFF. CDR3 sequence (DNA): TGTGCCAGCTCGGGATTGGCAGCGGGTGCGTACAATGAGCAGTTCTTC.

This clonotype was found a few times. A read error may account for a junction end that differs from germline. The chain combines TRBV7-7 with TRBJ2-1; D may be TRBD1 (6 bases). Germline-derived CDR1 and CDR2 are SSHAT and FNYEAQ (reference sequence). The CDR3 has 15 residues. This CDR3 reads CASSFAGAGHNEQFF. The DNA of the CDR3 is TGTGCTAGCAGCTTTGCAGGGGCTGGCCACAATGAGCAGTTCTTC.

The rearrangement links TRBV6-1 to TRBJ1-2, with D hard to call. V gave up 7 bases and J gave up 7 bases, with 25 bases separating them. This CDR3 has 16 amino acids. The germline CDR1 and CDR2 sequences are MNHNS and SASEGT. The CDR3 region has the DNA TGTGCCAGCAAGCCCGGATTCTGGGTTGAGGAGGGTGGCTACACCTTC. This gives the protein CASKPGFWVEEGGYTF.

This clonotype was picked up a small number of times. The CDR3 nucleotides are TGCGCCAGCAGCTCCTTATCAAGGTTCCGGTCCCAGGAGCAGTACTTC. Translating it yields CASSSLSRFRSQEQYF. The rearrangement uses TRBV5-1 and TRBJ2-7; D remains unclear. The CDR3 contains 16 residues. The germline CDR1 and CDR2 sequences are SGHRS and YFSETQ. The V end lost 3 bases, the J end lost 7 bases, and 23 bases lay between the germline ends.

The chain combines TRBV24-1 with TRBJ2-7; D may be TRBD1 (6 bases). The CDR3 has 15 amino acids. The germline gives CDR1 KGHDR, CDR2 SFDVKD. V gave up 12 bases and J gave up 2 bases, with 22 bases separating them. For the CDR3, the DNA is TGTGCCCCACACGCCGACAGGCATCCCCCCTACGAGCAGTACTTC. Amino acid sequence: CAPHADRHPPYEQYF.

This clonotype was seen a handful of times. This rearrangement joins TRBV15 to TRBJ1-1, with D unresolved. Trimming cost V 0 bases and J 7 bases, with 12 bases left between them. This CDR3 comprises 14 residues. Germline V CDR1 and CDR2: LNHNV, YYDKDF (reference sequence). CDR3 coding DNA: TGTGCCACCAGCAGAGACATTCGGGGTTATGAAGCTTTCTTT. Protein product: CATSRDIRGYEAFF. Based on the CDR3 plus reference TRBV15 and TRBJ1-1, the full variable domain is DAMVIQNPRYQVTQFGKPVTLSCSQTLNHNVMYWYQQKSSQAPKLLFHYYDKDFNNEADTPDNFQSRRPNTSFCFLDIRSPGLGDTAMYLCATSRDIRGYEAFFGQGTRLTVV.

This clonotype was found a few times. The rearrangement joins TRBV6-5 to TRBJ2-1, with D tentatively TRBD1 (5 bases). The V and J ends lost 4 bases and 9 bases respectively, with 10 bases between them. CDR1 MNHEY and CDR2 SVGAGI come from the germline V gene. The CDR3 length is 12 residues. The CDR3 here is CASSFLGVEQFF. The CDR3 DNA reads TGTGCCAGCAGTTTCCTAGGGGTTGAGCAGTTCTTC.

The chain links TRBV4-1 to TRBJ2-3, with 7 bases identical to TRBD2. The V and J ends lost 1 base and 4 bases, in that order; junction bases with no gene match: 5. Germline values: CDR1 MGHRA, CDR2 YSYEKL. The CDR3 runs 15 residues. This CDR3 reads CASSQVPGGADTQYF. As DNA, the CDR3 is TGCGCCAGCAGCCAAGTTCCGGGAGGAGCAGATACGCAGTATTTT.

This clonotype occurred a few times. This chain links TRBV5-1 with TRBJ2-7, with D unresolved. The germline V gene encodes CDR1 SGHRS and CDR2 YFSETQ. The CDR3 is 15 residues long. V was shortened by 0 bases and J by 6 bases, with 16 bases between the two germline ends. CDR3 sequence: CASSLAGLIAREQYF. CDR3 in DNA: TGCGCCAGCAGCTTGGCCGGGCTGATTGCACGCGAGCAGTACTTC.

The V gene is TRBV3-1, the J gene TRBJ1-4; D call uncertain. The CDR3 is 14 amino acids. The germline CDR1 and CDR2 sequences are LGHDT and YNNKEL (reference sequence). The V end lost 1 base, the J end lost 12 bases, and 15 bases lay between the germline ends. The CDR3 DNA reads as TGTGCCAGCAGCCAAGCAGGTGGGGAACTGGAACTGTTTTTT. Its protein is CASSQAGGELELFF. Full variable domain (outside the CDR3, taken from reference TRBV3-1 and TRBJ1-4): DTAVSQTPKYLVTQMGNDKSIKCEQNLGHDTMYWYKQDSKKFLKIMFSYNNKELIINETVPNRFSPKSPDKAHLNLHINSLELGDSAVYFCASSQAGGELELFFGSGTQLSVL.

This clonotype came up a few times. The chain employs TRBV2 and TRBJ2-7, with D possibly matching TRBD1 (5 bases). The CDR3 has 14 amino acids. Germline assignment: CDR1 SNHLY and CDR2 FYNNEI. V lost 7 bases and J lost 2, with 15 bases in between. The CDR3 sequence: CASIPGRAAYEQYF. CDR3 DNA sequence: TGTGCCAGCATCCCAGGCAGGGCCGCCTACGAGCAGTACTTC.

The V call is TRBV18, the J call TRBJ2-1; tentatively, D is TRBD2 (6 bases). Trimming removed 6 bases from V and 13 bases from J, with 13 bases in between. The CDR3 contains 11 residues. Germline-derived CDR1 and CDR2 are KGHSH and LQKENI. The CDR3 loop is CASSGGIFQFF. The CDR3 DNA reads as TGTGCCAGCTCTGGGGGGATCTTCCAGTTCTTC. Filled out from reference TRBV18 and TRBJ2-1, the complete variable domain reads NAGVMQNPRHLVRRRGQEARLRCSPMKGHSHVYWYRQLPEEGLKFMVYLQKENIIDESGMPKERFSAEFPKEGPSILRIQQVVRGDSAAYFCASSGGIFQFFGPGTRLTVL.

This clonotype showed up just once. The chain is built from TRBV5-1 and TRBJ2-3; D gene uncertain. The germline gives CDR1 SGHRS, CDR2 YFSETQ. Trimming pared 2 bases from V and 0 bases from J, leaving 7 bases between. The CDR3 runs to 14 residues. DNA of the CDR3: TGCGCCAGCAGCTTACAGTCTAGCACAGATACGCAGTATTTT. Residues: CASSLQSSTDTQYF.